This T cell receptor (beta chain) was retrieved from a study of OX40 agonist ivuxolimab in advanced cancers. The study, taken as a whole, reports: Partial responders dosed at 0.1-3.0 mg/kg displayed clonal expansion ranking among the lowest. At 0.1 to 3.0 mg/kg and by week 6, clonal expansion occurred in CD4+ and CD8+ blood T cells.

The CDR3 totals 15 residues. Germline V gene lookup returns CDR1 MNHNY and CDR2 SVGAGI (reference sequence). The V end lost 1 base, the J end lost 0 bases, and 6 bases lay between the germline ends. TCRdb keeps only in-frame clones here, not all; method: immunoSEQ multiplex PCR. The sample has roughly 60,000 clones, about 90% seen once. Notes on this clone: The antigen remains unidentified.

Sequences were derived from CD4+ or CD8+ T cells sorted from blood, sampled in a trial of the OX40 agonist ivuxolimab. This receptor was obtained from an adult with an advanced solid tumor such as melanoma, head and neck, liver or kidney cancer. J is TRBJ1-4 and V is TRBV6-6; D is perhaps TRBD1 (5 bases). In DNA, the CDR3 is TGTGCCAGCAGTTACTTGGGGGCAACTAATGAAAAACTGTTTTTT. This translates into CASSYLGATNEKLFF.